A single sample is the source of the 21 T cell receptor beta chains below, sequenced in a study of CD8 T cells in ankylosing spondylitis. Study-wide results and caveats: A TCR beta motif of 8 or 9 highly homologous variants appeared characteristic of ankylosing spondylitis blood.

TCRdb redid the calling of the 5' RACE reads with MiXCR, one entry per CDR3 protein. The profile shows more than 650,000 distinct CDR3 sequences, roughly 10% of them singletons. Their antigen targets remain unknown. The material sequenced was blood, either unsorted or a sorted T cell fraction (not recorded which). Receptor source: a male donor with ankylosing spondylitis.

This clonotype was found a few times. This rearrangement joins TRBV13 to TRBJ2-7; 14 bases are a match to TRBD2. The CDR3 length is 17 residues. V lost 5 bases and J lost 3; bases outside the gene matches: 9. Germline V lookup: CDR1 PRHDT, CDR2 FYEKMQ (reference sequence). In DNA form, the CDR3 reads TGTGCCAGCAGCACCCGCGGGACTAGCGGGAGCGGCTACGAGCAGTACTTC. It encodes CASSTRGTSGSGYEQYF.

This clonotype was picked up a small number of times. V is TRBV10-3 and J is TRBJ2-7; D is unclear. The CDR3 length is 12 residues. Germline CDR1 reads ENHRY; CDR2 reads SYGVKD. The V gene lost 3 bases and the J gene lost 7 bases, with 10 bases spanning the gap. The CDR3 protein is CAISEYSREQYF. CDR3 nucleotide sequence: TGTGCCATCAGTGAATACAGCCGGGAGCAGTACTTC.

The table lists this clonotype with many counts. The chain has TRBV5-1 and TRBJ2-2; D remains ambiguous. Trimming cost V 4 bases and J 1 base, with 8 bases left between them. The CDR3 has 14 amino acids. Germline V gene sequence: CDR1 SGHRS, CDR2 YFSETQ. CDR3 in amino acids: CASSVNLNTGELFF. The CDR3 DNA follows: TGCGCCAGCAGCGTGAACTTGAACACCGGGGAGCTGTTTTTT.

DNA for the CDR3: TGTGCCATCAGTGAAGGGCGTTCACCCCTCCACTTT. Residues: CAISEGRSPLHF. The chain has TRBV10-3 and TRBJ1-6; D is undetermined. The germline V gene has CDR1 ENHRY and CDR2 SYGVKD. The CDR3 loop spans 12 amino acids. V was pared by 3 bases and J by 9 bases, with 6 bases between.

The chain is built from TRBV28 and TRBJ1-1; D perhaps matches TRBD1 (6 bases). Trimming took 5 bases from V and 7 from J, leaving 17 bases between them. The V gene's germline CDR1 is MDHEN and CDR2 SYDVKM. This CDR3 has 14 residues. CDR3 residues: CASSPGGTTFEAFF. In DNA form, the CDR3 reads TGTGCCAGCAGTCCTGGCGGGACAACCTTTGAAGCTTTCTTT.

Only a few counts were recorded for this clonotype. The chain recombines TRBV15 with TRBJ2-1; TRBD2 agrees at 9 bases. CDR3 length equals 15 residues. Trimming cost V 3 bases and J 7 bases; bases outside gene matches: 7. The V gene's germline CDR1 is LNHNV and CDR2 YYDKDF (reference sequence). The CDR3 DNA reads as TGTGCCACCAGCAGCAGACTAGCGGAGTATAATGAGCAGTTCTTC. Translated, it gives CATSSRLAEYNEQFF.

This clonotype was seen a handful of times. This rearrangement joins TRBV12-3 or TRBV12-4 to TRBJ1-1; D possibly corresponds to TRBD1 (6 bases). V shed 4 bases and J shed 0 bases, with 15 bases lying between them. The CDR3 contains 16 residues. CDR3 sequence: CASSSLDRALNTEAFF. As DNA, the CDR3 is TGTGCCAGCAGTTCGTTGGACAGAGCCTTGAACACTGAAGCTTTCTTT.

This clonotype was recorded a few times. V and J are TRBV4-3 and TRBJ2-5, with 8 bases lining up with TRBD1. Trimming at V came to 1 base and at J to 2 bases, leaving 6 bases not matched to a gene. CDR3 length: 16 residues. Germline values: CDR1 LGHNA, CDR2 YSLEER. CDR3 DNA sequence: TGCGCCAGCAGCCAAGGAGTGGGGACAGGTCAAGAGACCCAGTACTTC. It codes for CASSQGVGTGQETQYF.

The chain has TRBV7-9 and TRBJ2-5; 7 bases match TRBD2. Germline trimming cut 5 bases from V and 5 bases from J; bases unmatched to any gene: 11. The CDR3 is 15 residues long. Germline-derived CDR1 and CDR2 are SEHNR and FQNEAQ (reference sequence). The CDR3 DNA follows: TGTGCCAGCAGCGCTCTAGCGGAACCAGGGGAGACCCAGTACTTC. This encodes CASSALAEPGETQYF. Combining the CDR3 with reference TRBV7-9 and TRBJ2-5 gives the whole variable domain DTGVSQNPRHKITKRGQNVTFRCDPISEHNRLYWYRQTLGQGPEFLTYFQNEAQLEKSRLLSDRFSAERPKGSFSTLEIQRTEQGDSAMYLCASSALAEPGETQYFGPGTRLLVL.

This clonotype was picked up a small number of times. The chain is built from TRBV28 and TRBJ2-7; D may be TRBD1 (5 bases). V was pared by 3 bases and J by 4 bases, with 10 bases between. The CDR3 runs 13 residues. CDR1 is MDHEN and CDR2 is SYDVKM in the germline V gene. CDR3 protein: CASSFGGQYEQYF. The CDR3 DNA follows: TGTGCCAGCAGTTTTGGCGGACAATACGAGCAGTACTTC.

This chain connects TRBV4-2 to TRBJ1-1, with D possibly being TRBD1 (6 bases). Germline assignment: CDR1 LGHNA and CDR2 YNFKEQ. This CDR3 has 14 residues. V was pared by 4 bases and J by 5 bases, with 14 bases between. The DNA for the CDR3 is TGTGCCAGCAGCCGGGGAGGGGGGGGGACTGAAGCTTTCTTT. Its protein product is CASSRGGGGTEAFF.

This rearrangement joins TRBV11-2 to TRBJ2-6, with D possibly being TRBD2 (5 bases). The CDR3 runs to 17 residues. The ends were cut back, 5 bases at V and 0 bases at J, with 14 bases in the middle. CDR1 and CDR2 (germline): SGHAT, FQNNGV. CDR3 residues: CASSTWTGSSGANVLTF. For the CDR3, the DNA is TGTGCCAGCAGCACTTGGACGGGAAGCTCTGGGGCCAACGTCCTGACTTTC.

In its sample, this clonotype was seen a few times. The V call is TRBV25-1, the J call TRBJ2-5, with D tentatively TRBD1 or TRBD2 (5 bases each). Trimming removed 5 bases from V and 2 bases from J, with 15 bases in between. The CDR3 consists of 15 residues. CDR1 MGHDK and CDR2 SYGVNS come from the germline V gene. The CDR3 coding sequence is TGTGCCAGCAGTATCCCGGAGGCAGGGCAAGAGACCCAGTACTTC. It encodes CASSIPEAGQETQYF.

The J gene is TRBJ2-3, the V gene TRBV20-1; D gene unclear. The CDR3 extends over 14 amino acids. With 8 bases removed from V and 2 bases from J, the gap between germline ends came to 17 bases. Germline V gene data show CDR1 as DFQATT and CDR2 as SNEGSKA (reference sequence). The CDR3, as DNA: TGCAGTACCTCGAATACTTACTCCACAGATACGCAGTATTTT. Protein sequence: CSTSNTYSTDTQYF.

The chain is built from TRBV10-3 and TRBJ2-1, with 12 bases aligning to TRBD1. V lost 6 bases, J lost 7 bases, and 4 bases stayed unmatched. CDR1 and CDR2 from the germline V gene are ENHRY and SYGVKD. This CDR3 has 14 amino acids. The CDR3, as DNA: TGTGCCATCAGGGGACAGGGGGCGCTGAATGAGCAGTTCTTC. This sequence encodes CAIRGQGALNEQFF.

This clonotype was found a few times. The CDR3 here is CASPMGGGETQYF. The CDR3 DNA sequence: TGTGCCAGCCCCATGGGGGGTGGAGAGACCCAGTACTTC. The chain joins TRBV7-2 to TRBJ2-5, with D tentatively TRBD2 (6 bases). Trimming cost V 8 bases and J 4 bases, with 14 bases left between them. This CDR3 has 13 residues. CDR1 and CDR2 (germline): SGHTA, FQGNSA.

The CDR3 sequence is CATSDDASGSSYNEQFF. As DNA, the CDR3 is TGTGCCACCAGTGACGACGCTAGCGGGAGCTCCTACAATGAGCAGTTCTTC. The chain recombines TRBV24-1 with TRBJ2-1; 10 bases match TRBD2. V gave up 4 bases and J gave up 0 bases; unmatched junction bases: 5. The CDR3 totals 17 residues. CDR1 and CDR2 (germline): KGHDR, SFDVKD.

This clonotype was counted at least ten times. The J gene is TRBJ2-2, the V gene TRBV5-6; D unresolved. CDR1 and CDR2 from the germline V gene are SGHDT and YYEEEE. The CDR3 loop spans 13 amino acids. V was shortened by 1 base and J by 0 bases, with 1 base between the two germline ends. This CDR3 reads CASSLPNTGELFF. Here the CDR3 DNA reads TGTGCCAGCAGCTTGCCGAACACCGGGGAGCTGTTTTTT.

The gene calls are TRBV5-1 and TRBJ2-3; 7 nucleotides align to TRBD2. In germline, CDR1 is SGHRS, CDR2 YFSETQ. The V segment lost 2 bases and the J segment 3 bases; nucleotides outside the gene matches: 6. The CDR3 totals 15 residues. CDR3 loop: CASSFQGGRTDTQYF. In nucleotides, the CDR3 is TGCGCCAGCAGCTTCCAGGGCGGGAGAACAGATACGCAGTATTTT.

V usage is TRBV3-1 and J usage is TRBJ2-4; D uncertain. Germline V lookup: CDR1 LGHDT, CDR2 YNNKEL (reference sequence). The CDR3 sequence is 14 residues long. Trimming removed 0 bases from V and 5 bases from J, with 8 bases in between. CDR3 nucleotides: TGTGCCAGCAGCCAAGATCTGAGTCAAAACATTCAGTACTTC. Translating it yields CASSQDLSQNIQYF.

The CDR3 is CASSSSIQYF. The CDR3 nucleotides are TGTGCCAGTAGTTCTAGCATTCAGTACTTC. This rearrangement joins TRBV19 to TRBJ2-4; D uncertain. CDR3 length: 10 residues. The germline gives CDR1 LNHDA, CDR2 SQIVND (reference sequence). V shed 5 bases and J shed 9 bases, with 5 bases lying between them.